Each of the 32 T cell receptor beta chains below was sequenced from the same sample in a study of blood T cell repertoires in COVID-19. Profiled with immunoSEQ multiplex PCR; TCRdb holds only in-frame clones, not every one. Of some 300,000 clones detected, about nine tenths appear once; the ten largest clones hold 6.3%. The sample was peripheral blood. These receptors were taken from a woman aged 50 to 60 with COVID-19, enrolled during active disease.

The chain joins TRBV5-4 to TRBJ2-5, with D maybe TRBD2 (6 bases). This CDR3 is 15 amino acids long. Trimming pared 2 bases from V and 0 bases from J, leaving 11 bases between. Germline V lookup: CDR1 SGHNT, CDR2 YYREEE (reference sequence). The CDR3 nucleotides read TGTGCCAGCAGCTTTGGGACTGCATACCAAGAGACCCAGTACTTC. Protein sequence: CASSFGTAYQETQYF.

CDR3 loop: CASSPRGPRNNEQFF. The CDR3 region has the DNA TGTGCCAGCAGTCCCAGGGGGCCTCGCAACAATGAGCAGTTCTTC. The chain combines TRBV27 with TRBJ2-1, with 8 positions matching TRBD1. Trimming cost V 5 bases and J 5 bases; bases outside gene matches: 8. The CDR3 loop spans 15 amino acids. Looked up from germline, CDR1 is MNHEY and CDR2 is SMNVEV (reference sequence).

The rearrangement joins TRBV2 to TRBJ2-7; 7 positions agree with TRBD1. The CDR3 length is 14 residues. V gave up 6 bases and J gave up 2 bases; unmatched junction bases: 7. Germline CDR1 reads SNHLY; CDR2 reads FYNNEI. The CDR3 sequence is CASRGPGQPYEQYF. CDR3 in DNA: TGTGCCAGCAGAGGACCGGGACAGCCCTACGAGCAGTACTTC.

The chain links TRBV7-8 to TRBJ2-6, with 10 nucleotides matching TRBD1. The J segment lost 5 bases and the V segment lost 4 bases, leaving 11 bases of the junction unmatched. The CDR3 spans 18 residues. Germline loops: CDR1 SGHVS, CDR2 FQNEAQ. CDR3: CASSSWGQGSERANVLTF. The CDR3 coding sequence is TGTGCCAGCAGCTCCTGGGGACAGGGGAGCGAAAGGGCCAACGTCCTGACTTTC.

This clone showed up just a few times. The V and J genes are TRBV10-3 and TRBJ1-5, with D unclear. Between the trimmed V and J ends, which lost 3 bases and 3 bases, there was a span of 6 bases. The CDR3 is 13 amino acids. Germline V gene sequence: CDR1 ENHRY, CDR2 SYGVKD. CDR3 coding DNA: TGTGCCATCAGTGACAGTACCAATCAGCCCCAGCATTTT. Protein sequence: CAISDSTNQPQHF.

The chain employs TRBV5-1 and TRBJ2-7; D uncertain. V was cut by 0 bases and J by 2 bases, with 12 bases left in between. Germline CDR1 and CDR2: SGHRS and YFSETQ. The CDR3 loop spans 15 amino acids. This CDR3 reads CASSLAPRNAYEQYF. The CDR3 region has the DNA TGCGCCAGCAGCTTGGCGCCCAGGAATGCCTACGAGCAGTACTTC.

The chain recombines TRBV5-4 with TRBJ2-5; 7 nucleotides line up with TRBD1. The V gene's germline CDR1 is SGHNT and CDR2 YYREEE (reference sequence). The V segment lost 2 bases and the J segment 1 base; nucleotides outside the gene matches: 11. The CDR3 has 17 residues. CDR3 coding DNA: TGTGCCAGCAGCTTCGGACAGGACTCTTGGGCCCAAGAGACCCAGTACTTC. It codes for CASSFGQDSWAQETQYF.

The rearrangement links TRBV30 to TRBJ2-7; 13 bases are a match to TRBD2. The CDR3 has 16 amino acids. The germline V gene has CDR1 GTSNPN and CDR2 SVGIG (reference sequence). V trimming: 3 bases; J trimming: 3 bases; junction bases outside the gene matches: 8. The CDR3 nucleotides are TGTGCCTGGAGCCGCGGACTAGCGGGAGTCTTCTACGAGCAGTACTTC. Amino acid sequence: CAWSRGLAGVFYEQYF.

The CDR3 DNA is TGCGCCAGCAGCTGGGCCCTGGCATCGTTGAGCTCCTACGAGCAGTACTTC. This encodes CASSWALASLSSYEQYF. This rearrangement joins TRBV4-1 to TRBJ2-7, with D unresolved. The ends were cut back, 5 bases at V and 0 bases at J, with 20 bases in the middle. Germline loops: CDR1 MGHRA, CDR2 YSYEKL. The CDR3 totals 17 residues.

This clone was observed once. Within the sample, other DNA sequences also encode this same CDR3. V is TRBV5-1 and J is TRBJ2-1; 7 positions agree with TRBD2. Germline lookup yields CDR1 SGHRS and CDR2 YFSETQ. CDR3 length: 13 amino acids. V trimming: 5 bases; J trimming: 8 bases; junction bases outside the gene matches: 7. The CDR3 DNA is TGCGCCAGCAGTGGGGGTCGGGGGGATGAGCAGTTCTTC. This gives the protein CASSGGRGDEQFF.

This sequence joins TRBV3-1 (or the pseudogene TRBV3-2) and TRBJ2-1, with D perhaps matching TRBD1 (6 bases). Trimming removed 1 base from V and 6 bases from J, with 10 bases in between. The CDR3 length is 14 residues. CDR1 LGHDT and CDR2 YNNKEL come from the germline V gene (reference sequence). This chain's CDR3 is CASSQGTVLNEQFF. The CDR3 coding sequence is TGTGCCAGCAGCCAAGGGACAGTTCTCAATGAGCAGTTCTTC.

The chain joins TRBV6-1 to TRBJ1-2, with a tentative D call TRBD1 (5 bases). V shed 3 bases and J shed 7 bases, with 9 bases lying between them. CDR3 size: 12 residues. Germline V gene sequence: CDR1 MNHNS, CDR2 SASEGT. CDR3 sequence: CASSDTRVGYTF. DNA of the CDR3: TGTGCCAGCAGTGATACCAGGGTTGGCTACACCTTC.

The sample holds one count of this clone. The chain employs TRBV7-2 and TRBJ2-7; the match to TRBD1 covers 7 bases. Germline V CDR1 and CDR2: SGHTA, FQGNSA. With V trimmed by 4 bases and J by 2 bases, 5 bases remained unmatched. The CDR3 is 14 residues long. The CDR3 region has the DNA TGTGCCAGCAGCTCTGCAGGGGGTCCCTACGAGCAGTACTTC. Residues: CASSSAGGPYEQYF.

The chain employs TRBV24-1 and TRBJ2-3; maybe TRBD1 (6 bases). Germline loops: CDR1 KGHDR, CDR2 SFDVKD. V dropped 7 bases and J dropped 2 bases, with 12 bases sitting between them. This CDR3 has 14 amino acids. The CDR3 region is CATSRDKTTDTQYF. The DNA of the CDR3 is TGTGCCACCAGCCGGGACAAGACCACAGATACGCAGTATTTT.

A single count supports this clone. This CDR3 reads CASTISRTGKNEQYF. In DNA, the CDR3 is TGTGCCAGCACCATATCCCGGACTGGAAAGAACGAGCAGTACTTC. This rearrangement joins TRBV27 to TRBJ2-7; D is perhaps TRBD2 (5 bases). Germline assignment: CDR1 MNHEY and CDR2 SMNVEV (reference sequence). This CDR3 has 15 residues. V lost 7 bases, J lost 5 bases, and 21 bases lay in between.

In this sample, this clone turned up once. Other nucleotide sequences from this sample produce the same CDR3. The J gene is TRBJ2-3, the V gene TRBV7-2, with D possibly being TRBD1 (5 bases). Trimming cost V 3 bases and J 2 bases, with 12 bases left between them. The V gene's germline CDR1 is SGHTA and CDR2 FQGNSA. CDR3 length equals 15 residues. CDR3 residues: CASSFDRIDTDTQYF. The CDR3 coding sequence is TGTGCCAGCAGCTTTGACAGAATAGACACAGATACGCAGTATTTT.

CDR3 DNA sequence: TGTGCCAGCAGCTCGGGGGGACAGGGGGTTTACAATGAGCAGTTCTTC. Its translation: CASSSGGQGVYNEQFF. J is TRBJ2-1 and V is TRBV4-2, with 11 bases lining up with TRBD1. Germline V gene sequence: CDR1 LGHNA, CDR2 YNFKEQ. CDR3 length equals 16 residues. V lost 5 bases, J lost 4 bases, and 7 bases stayed unmatched.

The chain employs TRBV10-2 and TRBJ2-1; 11 bases map to TRBD2. CDR3 length equals 18 residues. The J segment lost 4 bases and the V segment lost 5 bases, leaving 13 bases of the junction unmatched. From germline, CDR1 is WSHSY and CDR2 SAAADI. CDR3 sequence reads: CASSTNIFGTSGYNEQFF. DNA for the CDR3: TGCGCCAGCAGTACAAACATCTTCGGGACTAGCGGTTACAATGAGCAGTTCTTC.

The genes are TRBV30 and TRBJ2-7; the match to TRBD2 covers 7 bases. This CDR3 region has 16 residues. The ends lost 0 bases at V and 2 bases at J; junction bases unmatched: 10. Germline V gives CDR1 GTSNPN, CDR2 SVGIG (reference sequence). The CDR3 DNA sequence: TGTGCCTGGAGTGTACCTAGGGCTAGCGGAACCTACGAGCAGTACTTC. Translated: CAWSVPRASGTYEQYF.

This chain links TRBV29-1 with TRBJ2-7; 8 bases are shared with TRBD1. This CDR3 has 13 residues. Germline V gene sequence: CDR1 SQVTM, CDR2 ANQGSEA. V was clipped by 7 bases and J by 3 bases; unmatched bases: 8. The CDR3 here is CSGYGTGGYEQYF. The CDR3 DNA reads TGCAGCGGATACGGGACAGGCGGCTACGAGCAGTACTTC.

The V call is TRBV4-1, the J call TRBJ2-7; 11 positions match TRBD2. This CDR3 contains 17 residues. Trimming cost V 2 bases and J 2 bases; bases outside gene matches: 8. CDR1 is MGHRA, CDR2 YSYEKL, per germline. CDR3 coding DNA: TGCGCCAGCAGCCAATATCTAGCGGGAGGATATGCCTACGAGCAGTACTTC. Translated: CASSQYLAGGYAYEQYF.

This sequence joins TRBV5-6 and TRBJ2-5; TRBD2 agrees at 8 bases. The CDR3 is 17 amino acids. Looked up from germline, CDR1 is SGHDT and CDR2 is YYEEEE. V gave up 0 bases and J gave up 4 bases; unmatched junction bases: 11. CDR3: CASSLAAGGAWLETQYF. The CDR3 DNA reads as TGTGCCAGCAGCTTGGCCGCGGGGGGCGCCTGGTTAGAGACCCAGTACTTC.

The chain has TRBV7-6 and TRBJ2-7, with 13 bases aligning to TRBD2. The CDR3 runs 15 residues. Germline assignment: CDR1 SGHVS and CDR2 FNYEAQ. After removal of 4 bases from V and 2 bases from J, the junction contained 2 bases not matched to a gene. The CDR3 protein is CASSSGLAGAYEQYF. CDR3 nucleotide sequence: TGTGCCAGCAGCTCAGGACTAGCGGGGGCCTACGAGCAGTACTTC. Using reference TRBV7-6 and TRBJ2-7 for the parts outside the CDR3, the full variable domain is GAGVSQSPRYKVTKRGQDVALRCDPISGHVSLYWYRQALGQGPEFLTYFNYEAQQDKSGLPNDRFSAERPEGSISTLTIQRTEQRDSAMYRCASSSGLAGAYEQYFGPGTRLTVT.

The chain carries TRBV11-2 and TRBJ2-1; 10 bases fit TRBD2. Germline lookup yields CDR1 SGHAT and CDR2 FQNNGV. The J segment lost 10 bases and the V segment lost 1 base, leaving 7 bases of the junction unmatched. This CDR3 is 15 amino acids long. The CDR3 region is CASSLGGLALEEQFF. The CDR3 region has the DNA TGTGCCAGCAGCTTAGGGGGACTAGCGTTAGAGGAGCAGTTCTTC.

This clone was seen repeatedly, ten times or more. This chain connects TRBV30 to TRBJ1-6; D is unresolved. The CDR3 has 13 amino acids. V was trimmed by 3 bases and J by 8 bases, leaving 11 bases between them. Germline V gives CDR1 GTSNPN, CDR2 SVGIG (reference sequence). The CDR3 is CAWRSTGDSPLHF. The DNA of the CDR3 is TGTGCCTGGAGGAGTACCGGGGATTCACCCCTCCACTTT. The whole variable domain, filled in from reference TRBV30 and TRBJ1-6, reads SQTIHQWPATLVQPVGSPLSLECTVEGTSNPNLYWYRQAAGRGLQLLFYSVGIGQISSEVPQNLSASRPQDRQFILSSKKLLLSDSGFYLCAWRSTGDSPLHFGNGTRLTVT.

In DNA, the CDR3 is TGTGCCAGCAGCCAAGCCCGGGCTAGCGGGAGAATTGAGCAGTACTTC. Translation gives CASSQARASGRIEQYF. The V and J genes are TRBV14 and TRBJ2-7; 10 nucleotides match TRBD2. Germline V CDR1 and CDR2: SGHDN, FVKESK. The CDR3 is 16 amino acids. Trimming cost V 1 base and J 7 bases; bases outside gene matches: 10.

The V call is TRBV10-3, the J call TRBJ2-1; the D is unclear. Germline V gene sequence: CDR1 ENHRY, CDR2 SYGVKD. The CDR3 totals 11 residues. With 2 bases removed from V and 10 bases from J, the gap between germline ends came to 6 bases. As DNA, the CDR3 is TGTGCCATCAGTGAGCGGTCAGAGCAGTTCTTC. Its protein product is CAISERSEQFF.

This chain joins TRBV18 and TRBJ2-7; no clear D. The V end was cut by 5 bases, the J end by 0 bases, with 5 bases between. Per the germline V gene, CDR1 is KGHSH and CDR2 is LQKENI. This CDR3 is built from 12 residues. The DNA for the CDR3 is TGTGCCAGCTCATCCTTCTCCTACGAGCAGTACTTC. This encodes CASSSFSYEQYF.

As DNA, the CDR3 is TGTGCCAGCAGCCAAGGGGGAGGGGACGGGGAGACCCAGTACTTC. The encoded protein is CASSQGGGDGETQYF. The chain combines TRBV4-2 with TRBJ2-5; 7 bases match TRBD2. The junction had 7 bases not matched to a gene; V was cut back by 1 base and J by 5 bases. Germline CDR1 LGHNA, CDR2 YNFKEQ. The CDR3 is made up of 15 amino acids.

The gene calls are TRBV9 and TRBJ2-1; 9 positions agree with TRBD1. The germline V gene encodes CDR1 SGDLS and CDR2 YYNGEE. The CDR3 spans 16 residues. The V and J ends lost 2 bases and 4 bases, in that order; junction bases with no gene match: 7. The CDR3 loop reads CASSVAGTGLYNEQFF. CDR3 bases: TGTGCCAGCAGCGTGGCCGGGACAGGGTTATACAATGAGCAGTTCTTC.

V is TRBV19 and J is TRBJ1-1; 7 bases are shared with TRBD1. From germline, CDR1 is LNHDA and CDR2 SQIVND (reference sequence). The CDR3 sequence is 14 residues long. V shed 7 bases and J 0 bases; nucleotides not matched to a gene: 5. The CDR3 loop reads CASTYRGMNTEAFF. The CDR3 bases are TGTGCCAGTACCTACAGGGGAATGAACACTGAAGCTTTCTTT.

The chain's CDR3 is CASSVRGTALSGANVLTF. For the CDR3, the DNA is TGTGCCAGCAGTGTACGAGGGACAGCCCTATCTGGGGCCAACGTCCTGACTTTC. The genes are TRBV2 and TRBJ2-6; 7 positions agree with TRBD1. J was trimmed by 1 base and V by 4 bases; bases with no gene match: 10. The CDR3 spans 18 residues. Germline CDR1 is SNHLY and CDR2 is FYNNEI.